Below, one TCR beta chain is given with its context. The antigen remains unidentified. Here immunoSEQ multiplex PCR was the method, and the copy in TCRdb shows in-frame clones only, minus some. This table holds about 110,000 clones, approximately 94% found once. CDR1 and CDR2 (germline): SGHRS, YFSETQ. CDR3 size: 14 residues. Trimming removed 6 bases from V and 4 bases from J, with 13 bases in between. The data belong to a study of cytomegalovirus exposure and HLA in healthy donors. Study-level points and caveats: Diagnosis of cytomegalovirus status made by the classifier reportedly showed high specificity and sensitivity. According to a subsequent analysis, TCR clusters from the first cohort were inclined to appear together in the 110 or so validation repertoires.

The chain couples TRBV5-1 to TRBJ2-2, with D possibly being TRBD2 (6 bases). This TCR was recovered from a woman between 18 and 29 years old in good health and CMV-seronegative. Sequenced: PBMCs. Here the CDR3 DNA reads TGCGCCAGCACGGCGGGGACCGGCACCGGGGAGCTGTTTTTT. Protein sequence: CASTAGTGTGELFF. Complete variable domain (other parts from reference TRBV5-1 and TRBJ2-2): KAGVTQTPRYLIKTRGQQVTLSCSPISGHRSVSWYQQTPGQGLQFLFEYFSETQRNKGNFPGRFSGRQFSNSRSEMNVSTLELGDSALYLCASTAGTGTGELFFGEGSRLTVL.